A selection of T cell receptor beta chains follows, all from one sample in a study of blood T cell repertoires in COVID-19. Clones were read by immunoSEQ multiplex PCR, and TCRdb kept only the in-frame ones, dropping some. Seen here are 240,000 or so clones, roughly 80% observed once, and the top ten hold around 3.4%. Sequencing used peripheral blood. The source is a woman between 18 and 30 years old with acute or convalescent COVID-19. Both conserved end residues are part of each CDR3. The D gene is left open where the match is weak. Clone sizes are given selectively: once, few, many, or a class where the clone is expanded.

J	size	V	D	DNA	CDR3
TRBJ2-5	.	TRBV19	.	TGTGCCAGTAGCCTCGGACTCGACCAAGAGACCCAGTACTTC	CASSLGLDQETQYF
TRBJ2-3	.	TRBV6-2/TRBV6-3	TRBD2	TGTGCCAGCAGTTACTCTAGCGGGAGCACAGATACGCAGTATTTT	CASSYSSGSTDTQYF
TRBJ2-3	.	TRBV6-5	TRBD1	TGTGCCAGCAGTTACCATGGACAGGGAGCTCAGTATTTT	CASSYHGQGAQYF
TRBJ1-3	.	TRBV21-1	.	TGTGCCAGCGGAGCAACAGGGATTAGTAACACCATATATTTT	CASGATGISNTIYF
TRBJ2-2	.	TRBV6-5	TRBD2	TGTGCCAGCAGTCCGGGGGGTCTTAGCGGGGAGCTGTTTTTT	CASSPGGLSGELFF
TRBJ2-1	once	TRBV6-2/TRBV6-3	TRBD1	TGTGCCAGCAGTTACTATAAGGCCCGGGACAGGAAGGATGAGCAGTTCTTC	CASSYYKARDRKDEQFF
TRBJ2-7	.	TRBV28	.	TGTGCCAGCAGTTTGGGGGCTTCGATTTACGAGCAGTACTTC	CASSLGASIYEQYF
TRBJ2-1	.	TRBV9	TRBD1	TGTGCCAGCAGCGCGGGACAGGGATTTGATGAGCAGTTCTTC	CASSAGQGFDEQFF
TRBJ2-1	.	TRBV10-1	.	TGCGCCAGCAGTAGCGGTTCCTACAATGAGCAGTTCTTC	CASSSGSYNEQFF
TRBJ2-3	.	TRBV3-1/TRBV3-2	.	TGTGCCAGCAGCCGAGCAACTAGGAGTGGCACAGATACGCAGTATTTT	CASSRATRSGTDTQYF
TRBJ1-2	.	TRBV7-2	.	TGTGCCAGCAGCCCGCGAATCCCGGGGGATGGCTACACCTTC	CASSPRIPGDGYTF
TRBJ1-2	.	TRBV6-1	TRBD1	TGTGCCAGCAGTGAGACAGGGTATGGCTACACCTTC	CASSETGYGYTF
TRBJ1-1	.	TRBV6-6	.	TGTGCCAGCACCTCCCCCGCCCAGGGGAACACTGAAGCTTTCTTT	CASTSPAQGNTEAFF
TRBJ1-6	many	TRBV28	.	TGTGCCAGCGGGACACTTAATAATTCACCCCTCCACTTT	CASGTLNNSPLHF
TRBJ1-5	.	TRBV5-6	.	TGTGCCAGCAGCTTGGCCGCTGCAGGCAATCAGCCCCAGCATTTT	CASSLAAAGNQPQHF
TRBJ2-7	many	TRBV5-1	TRBD1	TGCGCCAGCAGCCGAGAGCCGGGACAGACTTCCTACGAGCAGTACTTC	CASSREPGQTSYEQYF
TRBJ2-7	.	TRBV6-2/TRBV6-3	.	TGTGCCAGCAGTTACTCGGCGGGGCAGTACTTC	CASSYSAGQYF
TRBJ1-2	.	TRBV5-1	TRBD1	TGCGCCAGCAGCCCCGGGACAGCCTATGGCTACACCTTC	CASSPGTAYGYTF
TRBJ2-1	.	TRBV29-1	.	TGCAGCGTTGAAGAGGTCGAGGGGGTCACGTTCTTC	CSVEEVEGVTFF
TRBJ2-7	.	TRBV5-5	TRBD2	TGTGCCAGCAGCTCTCCGGGACTAGCCTACGAGCAGTACTTC	CASSSPGLAYEQYF
TRBJ2-1	.	TRBV11-2	TRBD2	TGTGCCAGCAGCCCAGGGGGGACTAGCCTTGGTGAGCAGTTCTTC	CASSPGGTSLGEQFF
TRBJ2-7	.	TRBV30	.	TGTGCCTGGAGGCCCGGGAGCTTATACGAGCAGTACTTC	CAWRPGSLYEQYF
TRBJ2-1	few	TRBV24-1	TRBD1	TGTGCCACCAGTGACCAGGGGGCCGGGCATGAGCAGTTCTTC	CATSDQGAGHEQFF
TRBJ2-5	.	TRBV29-1	TRBD2	TGCAGCGCCACCGTAGGACTAGCGGGAGAGAGGGGTTTCCCAGGGACCCAGTACTTC	CSATVGLAGERGFPGTQYF
TRBJ2-5	.	TRBV6-1	.	TGTGCCAGCAGTGAAATCAGGGTAGCCCAGTACTTC	CASSEIRVAQYF
TRBJ1-2	few	TRBV5-8	TRBD1	TGTGCCAGCAGCTCCGGGACAGGGGCTTACTATGGCTACACCTTC	CASSSGTGAYYGYTF
TRBJ2-7	.	TRBV7-2	TRBD2	TGTGCCAGCAGCCAAATCAGGGGACTAGCGGGAGCGGGAGAGCAGTACTTC	CASSQIRGLAGAGEQYF
TRBJ1-2	few	TRBV5-1	.	TGCGCCAGCAGCTACGAGGGATCAGACTATGGCTACACCTTC	CASSYEGSDYGYTF
TRBJ2-3	.	TRBV9	.	TGTGCCAGCAGCGCGCGCCCAAATCGCCCAGATACGCAGTATTTT	CASSARPNRPDTQYF
TRBJ2-7	once	TRBV5-1	TRBD1	TGCGCCAGCAGCAGGGACAGGGACTACGAGCAGTACTTC	CASSRDRDYEQYF
TRBJ1-2	.	TRBV4-1	.	TGCGCCAGCAGCCAAGAACGCCGAGGGAATGGCTACACCTTC	CASSQERRGNGYTF
TRBJ2-7	.	TRBV27	TRBD2	TGTGCCAGCAGTTCGATTAGATCTAGCGGGACTACCATGATCCCTCCCTACGAGCAGTACTTC	CASSSIRSSGTTMIPPYEQYF
TRBJ2-1	.	TRBV27	.	TGTGCCAGCAGTCCCATGAGCTCCTACAATGAGCAGTTCTTC	CASSPMSSYNEQFF
TRBJ2-2	.	TRBV5-6	TRBD1	TGTGCCAGCAGGGAGGGGCAGGGGGCGAGTCCCACCGGGGAGCTGTTTTTT	CASREGQGASPTGELFF
TRBJ2-7	.	TRBV6-5	TRBD2	TGTGCCAGCAGTTACTCCGCGGGAGCCTACGAGCAGTACTTC	CASSYSAGAYEQYF
TRBJ1-6	.	TRBV5-4	.	TGTGCCAGCAGCCCCGACAGGACCTCCTATAATTCACCCCTCCACTTT	CASSPDRTSYNSPLHF
TRBJ2-1	.	TRBV28	TRBD1	TGTGCCAGCAGTTTATTAGGGGACAGAGGGAATGAGCAGTTCTTC	CASSLLGDRGNEQFF
TRBJ1-6	.	TRBV2	TRBD1	TGTGCCAGCAGGGCCTTAAAGACAGGGACATCACCCCTCCACTTT	CASRALKTGTSPLHF
TRBJ2-2	.	TRBV30	.	TGTGCCTGGAGCGCCGGTAATCGCGGGGAGCTGTTTTTT	CAWSAGNRGELFF
TRBJ2-7	.	TRBV20-1	.	TGCAGTGCTACCGGGAGCTACGAGCAGTACTTC	CSATGSYEQYF
TRBJ2-1	.	TRBV7-9	.	TGTGCCAGCAGCTCCGACAAGACAAATGAGCAGTTCTTC	CASSSDKTNEQFF
TRBJ2-7	.	TRBV11-2	.	TGTGCCAGCAGCCGACTTTTATCGACGAGCTCCTACGAGCAGTACTTC	CASSRLLSTSSYEQYF
TRBJ2-2	.	TRBV14	TRBD2	TGTGCCAGCACCAGCGGGGAAGGTCCCAGGGAGCTGTTTTTT	CASTSGEGPRELFF
TRBJ1-2	.	TRBV7-8	.	TGTGCCAGCAGGGGAACAGGGTTACTTACCTATGGCTACACCTTC	CASRGTGLLTYGYTF
TRBJ2-7	.	TRBV7-2	TRBD1	TGTGCCAGCAGCTCCGGGACAGGGTCGTTCGAGCAGTACTTC	CASSSGTGSFEQYF
TRBJ1-6	.	TRBV3-1/TRBV3-2	TRBD1	TGTGCCAGCAGACACCAGGCTTGGGGGACAGAAGGCGGTTCACCCCTCCACTTT	CASRHQAWGTEGGSPLHF
TRBJ2-2	few	TRBV7-9	.	TGTGCCAGCAGCTTAAACCTCCGACTAGTAGGCACCGGGGAGCTGTTTTTT	CASSLNLRLVGTGELFF
TRBJ2-5	once	TRBV6-5	TRBD1	TGTGCCAGCAGGGCGGGGACAGGGGGCCAAGAGACCCAGTACTTC	CASRAGTGGQETQYF
TRBJ2-1	.	TRBV7-9	TRBD1	TGTGCCAGCAGCCATGGGACAGGGTTGGACAATGAGCAGTTCTTC	CASSHGTGLDNEQFF
TRBJ1-3	.	TRBV6-5	.	TGTGCCAGCAGTCACACAGAAAGCTCTGGAAACACCATATATTTT	CASSHTESSGNTIYF
TRBJ1-1	.	TRBV7-9	.	TGTGCCAGCAGCTTAACAGGGCCGAACACTGAAGCTTTCTTT	CASSLTGPNTEAFF
TRBJ2-3	.	TRBV24-1	.	TGTGCCACCAGTGACCCCGGTAGAGGGCTAGATACGCAGTATTTT	CATSDPGRGLDTQYF
TRBJ1-2	.	TRBV7-9	.	TGTGCCAGCAGCTTCTACAGTTATGGCTACACCTTC	CASSFYSYGYTF
TRBJ1-5	.	TRBV19	TRBD1	TGTGCCAGTAGTACCGGGACAGATCAGCCCCAGCATTTT	CASSTGTDQPQHF
TRBJ2-1	.	TRBV5-1	TRBD2	TGCGCCAGCAGCGCCGCCGGAGCGGGAGGCTCCTACAATGAGCAGTTCTTC	CASSAAGAGGSYNEQFF
TRBJ2-1	.	TRBV5-8	TRBD2	TGTGCCAGCAGCCCATCAAGCGGGACCAACAATGAGCAGTTCTTC	CASSPSSGTNNEQFF
TRBJ2-1	.	TRBV5-6	TRBD2	TGTGCCAGCAGCTTGGTAGGGACTAGAGGCTATGAGCAGTTCTTC	CASSLVGTRGYEQFF
TRBJ2-7	.	TRBV4-1	.	TGCGCCAGCAGCCAAGATTCCTCTTACTTTGTCTACGAGCAGTACTTC	CASSQDSSYFVYEQYF
TRBJ2-7	.	TRBV18	.	TGTGCCAGCTCATCTGGGGGACTTCCCTACGAGCAGTACTTC	CASSSGGLPYEQYF
TRBJ2-5	.	TRBV18	TRBD2	TGTGCCAGCTCATCGGGACTAGGGGACCAAGCCCAGTACTTC	CASSSGLGDQAQYF